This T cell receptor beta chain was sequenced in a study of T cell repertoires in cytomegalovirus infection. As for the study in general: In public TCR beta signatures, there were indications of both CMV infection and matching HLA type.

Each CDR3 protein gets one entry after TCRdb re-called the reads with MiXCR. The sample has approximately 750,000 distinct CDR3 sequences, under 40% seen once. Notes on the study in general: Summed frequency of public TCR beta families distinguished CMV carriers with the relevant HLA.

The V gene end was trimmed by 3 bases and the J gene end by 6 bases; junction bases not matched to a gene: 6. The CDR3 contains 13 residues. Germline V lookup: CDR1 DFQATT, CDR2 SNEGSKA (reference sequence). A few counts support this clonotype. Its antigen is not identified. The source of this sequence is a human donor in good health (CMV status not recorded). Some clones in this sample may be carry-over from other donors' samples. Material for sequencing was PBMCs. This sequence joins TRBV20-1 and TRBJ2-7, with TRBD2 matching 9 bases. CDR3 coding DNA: TGCAGTGCTAGTGGTAGCGGGGGCTCCGAGCAGTACTTC. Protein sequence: CSASGSGGSEQYF.